The 21 T cell receptor beta chains in this list originate from one sample, sequenced in a study of blood T cell repertoires in COVID-19. TCRdb keeps only in-frame clones here, not all; method: immunoSEQ multiplex PCR. The sample holds about 220,000 clones, approximately 80% seen once. Sequenced material: peripheral blood. The receptors derive from a human donor in a cohort sampled during active COVID-19.

The CDR3 region is CASSMQGGEQYF. CDR3 DNA sequence: TGTGCCAGCAGCATGCAGGGTGGCGAGCAGTACTTC. V gene TRBV11-2 combines with J gene TRBJ2-7; TRBD1 is a possible D gene (5 bases). The CDR3 contains 12 residues. V lost 5 bases and J 6 bases, leaving 11 bases between the germline ends. The germline CDR1 and CDR2 sequences are SGHAT and FQNNGV.

In its sample, this clone was seen a few times. The V gene is TRBV29-1, the J gene TRBJ1-5, with D tentatively TRBD1 (6 bases). Germline lookup yields CDR1 SQVTM and CDR2 ANQGSEA. V was cut by 3 bases and J by 7 bases, with 13 bases left in between. The CDR3 consists of 13 residues. The CDR3 DNA reads as TGCAGCGTTGACCAGGGGAAGGGCCAGCCCCAGCATTTT. Protein: CSVDQGKGQPQHF.

This clone has only a few counts. The chain carries TRBV2 and TRBJ2-5, with D possibly TRBD1 on 6 matching bases. V was pared by 7 bases and J by 1 base, with 10 bases between. Germline CDR1 is SNHLY and CDR2 is FYNNEI. This CDR3 has 13 residues. CDR3: CASKGDTQETQYF. As DNA, the CDR3 is TGTGCCAGCAAGGGGGACACCCAAGAGACCCAGTACTTC. Full variable domain (outside the CDR3, taken from reference TRBV2 and TRBJ2-5): EPEVTQTPSHQVTQMGQEVILRCVPISNHLYFYWYRQILGQKVEFLVSFYNNEISEKSEIFDDQFSVERPDGSNFTLKIRSTKLEDSAMYFCASKGDTQETQYFGPGTRLLVL.

The chain uses TRBV30 and TRBJ2-7; 7 positions match TRBD1. This CDR3 has 14 residues. CDR1 and CDR2 from the germline V gene are GTSNPN and SVGIG (reference sequence). V was clipped by 3 bases and J by 0 bases; unmatched bases: 5. The CDR3 DNA follows: TGTGCCTGGAGGGCGACAGGGCCCTCCTACGAGCAGTACTTC. This gives the protein CAWRATGPSYEQYF.

The rearrangement joins TRBV11-2 to TRBJ2-1; D is unresolved. From germline, CDR1 is SGHAT and CDR2 FQNNGV. V lost 7 bases and J lost 0, with 13 bases in between. The CDR3 is 15 residues long. CDR3 loop: CASNRGGSSYNEQFF. CDR3 DNA sequence: TGTGCCAGCAACCGCGGCGGCAGCTCCTACAATGAGCAGTTCTTC.

A single count supports this clone. The genes are TRBV19 and TRBJ2-1, with TRBD1 as a possible D gene (6 bases). This CDR3 contains 13 residues. Germline values: CDR1 LNHDA, CDR2 SQIVND (reference sequence). The germline V and J ends were trimmed by 6 bases and 8 bases, with 14 bases remaining between them. The CDR3 coding sequence is TGTGCCAGTAGATCACAGGGCATCGATGAGCAGTTCTTC. This sequence encodes CASRSQGIDEQFF. The whole variable domain, filled in from reference TRBV19 and TRBJ2-1, reads DGGITQSPKYLFRKEGQNVTLSCEQNLNHDAMYWYRQDPGQGLRLIYYSQIVNDFQKGDIAEGYSVSREKKESFPLTVTSAQKNPTAFYLCASRSQGIDEQFFGPGTRLTVL.

The chain links TRBV5-1 to TRBJ2-1, with 12 bases identical to TRBD1. From germline, CDR1 is SGHRS and CDR2 YFSETQ. The CDR3 has 14 residues. Trimming took 4 bases from V and 15 from J; bases not matched to a gene: 11. CDR3 coding DNA: TGCGCCAGCAGCCCGGATGGGACAGGGGGCAGGGGGTTCTTC. Its protein product is CASSPDGTGGRGFF.

V usage is TRBV7-9 and J usage is TRBJ1-2; 9 bases map to TRBD1. J lost 3 bases, V lost 2 bases, and 13 bases had no gene match. The CDR3 consists of 18 residues. Per germline, CDR1 SEHNR and CDR2 FQNEAQ (reference sequence). CDR3 sequence reads: CASSLITGGWESDYGYTF. Here the CDR3 DNA reads TGTGCCAGCAGCTTAATTACAGGGGGCTGGGAGTCTGACTATGGCTACACCTTC.

This clone was observed a few times. The chain has TRBV4-1 and TRBJ2-6; 8 bases align to TRBD1. The length of the CDR3 is 21 residues. CDR1 and CDR2 from the germline V gene are MGHRA and YSYEKL. J was trimmed by 2 bases and V by 1 base; bases with no gene match: 16. As DNA, the CDR3 is TGCGCCAGCAGCCAAGTGATGGTTTTTGGCAGGGGGCTGACTGGGGCCAACGTCCTGACTTTC. Its protein product is CASSQVMVFGRGLTGANVLTF.

The chain recombines TRBV21-1 with TRBJ2-5; the table's D call, TRBD1, was not checked against the DNA. TRBV21-1 is an annotated pseudogene. The CDR3 is 18 residues long. The CDR3 DNA sequence: TGTGCCAGCAGCCCGAGCCGGGACAGGGGGATGATGGAAGAGACCCAGTACTTC. This gives the protein CASSPSRDRGMMEETQYF.

This clone was observed once. The chain uses TRBV6-6 and TRBJ1-4; D perhaps matches TRBD1 (6 bases). Per germline, CDR1 MNHNY and CDR2 SVGAGI (reference sequence). This CDR3 comprises 16 residues. V gave up 5 bases and J gave up 7 bases, with 20 bases separating them. The CDR3 DNA sequence: TGTGCCAGCAGTCGTCCGGGGGGGGGCAGAGGTGAAAAACTGTTTTTT. It specifies CASSRPGGGRGEKLFF.

The chain joins TRBV29-1 to TRBJ2-7; TRBD1 aligns across 7 bases. J lost 0 bases, V lost 5 bases, and 7 bases had no gene match. CDR1 and CDR2 from the germline V gene are SQVTM and ANQGSEA. The CDR3 runs to 14 residues. The CDR3 loop reads CSVSGTASSYEQYF. The CDR3, as DNA: TGCAGCGTTTCCGGGACAGCGAGCTCCTACGAGCAGTACTTC.

In nucleotides, the CDR3 is TGTGCCTGGAGTGTAATGGGGGGGAGCTCCTACAATGAGCAGTTCTTC. It codes for CAWSVMGGSSYNEQFF. The chain employs TRBV30 and TRBJ2-1; 7 nucleotides match TRBD2. From germline, CDR1 is GTSNPN and CDR2 SVGIG (reference sequence). Germline trimming cut 0 bases from V and 0 bases from J; bases unmatched to any gene: 5. CDR3 length: 16 amino acids.

V usage is TRBV19 and J usage is TRBJ2-2, with TRBD2 as a possible D gene (5 bases). This CDR3 is 14 amino acids long. CDR1 and CDR2 (germline): LNHDA, SQIVND (reference sequence). Deletions cut 5 bases from V and 4 bases from J, with 11 bases between. The CDR3 region is CASSPGLLTGELFF. The CDR3 bases are TGTGCCAGTAGTCCCGGACTGCTCACCGGGGAGCTGTTTTTT.

The rearrangement joins TRBV20-1 to TRBJ2-4; 8 bases fit TRBD2. Germline loops: CDR1 DFQATT, CDR2 SNEGSKA (reference sequence). The CDR3 consists of 16 residues. J gave up 8 bases and V 3 bases, and 15 bases lay outside the gene matches. CDR3 DNA sequence: TGCAGTGCTAGTAAGGCTAGCGGGCCCCGGAGGGACATTCAGTACTTC. Residues: CSASKASGPRRDIQYF.

The J gene is TRBJ2-7, the V gene TRBV19, with D maybe TRBD1 (5 bases). This CDR3 region has 15 residues. CDR1 is LNHDA and CDR2 is SQIVND in the germline V gene (reference sequence). V was pared by 1 base and J by 3 bases, with 13 bases between. CDR3 protein: CASSIGQSRDYEQYF. The CDR3 DNA follows: TGTGCCAGTAGTATAGGGCAGAGCAGGGACTACGAGCAGTACTTC.

Turning to this clone: The germline gene is not matched at one end of the junction; a read error may be the cause. CDR3 sequence (DNA): TGTGCTAGCAGCTTAGGGGCGGGAGGACCTTCAGGTACAGATACGCAGTATTTT. This gives the protein CASSLGAGGPSGTDTQYF. This chain joins TRBV7-7 and TRBJ2-3, with 8 bases lining up with TRBD2. The CDR3 has 18 residues. From germline, CDR1 is SSHAT and CDR2 FNYEAQ (reference sequence).

The chain has TRBV5-5 and TRBJ1-3; D may be TRBD1 (5 bases). The CDR3 spans 14 residues. Germline loops: CDR1 SGHKS, CDR2 YYEKEE (reference sequence). The ends were cut back, 4 bases at V and 4 bases at J, with 12 bases in the middle. The CDR3 protein is CASSVDSQGNTIYF. For the CDR3, the DNA is TGTGCCAGCAGCGTTGACAGTCAAGGAAACACCATATATTTT.

V gene TRBV7-2 combines with J gene TRBJ2-7; 8 bases are a match to TRBD1. CDR3 length equals 15 residues. V lost 1 base to trimming and J lost 2 bases; unmatched junction nucleotides: 4. Germline V gives CDR1 SGHTA, CDR2 FQGNSA. CDR3 bases: TGTGCCAGCAGCTTAGACGGGACAGGCGCCTACGAGCAGTACTTC. Residues: CASSLDGTGAYEQYF.

The rearrangement links TRBV28 to TRBJ2-7, with D possibly matching TRBD1 (6 bases). CDR3 size: 15 residues. Germline-derived CDR1 and CDR2 are MDHEN and SYDVKM. The V gene lost 3 bases and the J gene lost 1 base, with 13 bases spanning the gap. The CDR3 here is CASSFRGQSSYEQYF. In nucleotides, the CDR3 is TGTGCCAGCAGTTTCCGAGGACAGTCATCCTACGAGCAGTACTTC.

The J gene is TRBJ1-4, the V gene TRBV7-9; D possibly corresponds to TRBD1 (6 bases). The CDR3 covers 15 residues. Germline values: CDR1 SEHNR, CDR2 FQNEAQ (reference sequence). V was trimmed by 5 bases and J by 8 bases, leaving 18 bases between them. CDR3 DNA: TGTGCCAGCAGCGCTAGCGGGGGGCTCGGGGAAAAACTGTTTTTT. Amino acid sequence: CASSASGGLGEKLFF.